This T cell receptor beta chain appears in the sequencing data of a study of blood T cell repertoires in COVID-19. The overall study: From T cells, B-cell-depleted T cells, or PBMCs came the material, which was cDNA or gDNA.

V was trimmed by 0 bases and J by 3 bases, leaving 12 bases between them. This CDR3 comprises 16 residues. CDR1 and CDR2 (germline): MGHRA, YSYEKL. Methods used by the authors: Nucleated cell number was recorded as an estimate derived from reference gene primer amplification. Profiling relied on immunoSEQ multiplex PCR, and the TCRdb table lists in-frame clones only, not all of them. Clone size and V and J calls were adopted from that table, with D and trimming inferred from the DNA. The data show approximately 480,000 clones, with approximately 89% seen just once and approximately 0.9% held by the top ten.

The chain recombines TRBV4-1 with TRBJ1-5; possibly TRBD1 for D (5 bases). Sequences were obtained from peripheral blood. This clonotype originated in a man aged 18 to 30 with COVID-19, enrolled during active disease. CDR3 bases: TGCGCCAGCAGCCAAGAGCAGCCAGGGAACAATCAGCCCCAGCATTTT. The encoded protein is CASSQEQPGNNQPQHF.